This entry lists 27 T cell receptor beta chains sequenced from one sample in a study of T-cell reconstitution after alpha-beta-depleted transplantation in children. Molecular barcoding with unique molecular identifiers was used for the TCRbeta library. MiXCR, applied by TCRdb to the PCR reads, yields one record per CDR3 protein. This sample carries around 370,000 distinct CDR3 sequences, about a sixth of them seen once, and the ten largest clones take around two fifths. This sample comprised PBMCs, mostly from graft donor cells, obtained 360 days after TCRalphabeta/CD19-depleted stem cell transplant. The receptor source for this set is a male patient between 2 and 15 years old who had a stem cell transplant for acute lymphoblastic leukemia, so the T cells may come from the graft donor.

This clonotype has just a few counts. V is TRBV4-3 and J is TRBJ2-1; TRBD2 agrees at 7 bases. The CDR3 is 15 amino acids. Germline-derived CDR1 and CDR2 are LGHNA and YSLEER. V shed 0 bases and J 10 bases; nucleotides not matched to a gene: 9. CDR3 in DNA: TGCGCCAGCAGCCAAGATCCAGCGGGGATTCGCGAGCAGTTCTTC. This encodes CASSQDPAGIREQFF.

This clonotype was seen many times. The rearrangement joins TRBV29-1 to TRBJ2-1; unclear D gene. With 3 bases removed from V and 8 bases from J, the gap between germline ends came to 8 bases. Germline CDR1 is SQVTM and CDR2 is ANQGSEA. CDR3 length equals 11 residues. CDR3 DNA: TGCAGCGTTGATGATCGCGATGAGCAGTTCTTC. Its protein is CSVDDRDEQFF.

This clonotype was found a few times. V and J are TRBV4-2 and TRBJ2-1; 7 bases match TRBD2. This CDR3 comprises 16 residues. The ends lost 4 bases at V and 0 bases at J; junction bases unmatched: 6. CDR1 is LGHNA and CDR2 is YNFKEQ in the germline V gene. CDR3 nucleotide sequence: TGTGCCAGCAGCCGAACACTAGCGACCTCCTACAATGAGCAGTTCTTC. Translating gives CASSRTLATSYNEQFF.

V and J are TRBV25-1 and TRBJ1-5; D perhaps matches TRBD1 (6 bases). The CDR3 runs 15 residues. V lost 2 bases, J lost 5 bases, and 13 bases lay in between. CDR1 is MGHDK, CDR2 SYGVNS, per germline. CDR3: CASSESRQVHQPQHF. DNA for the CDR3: TGTGCCAGCAGTGAAAGTCGACAGGTCCATCAGCCCCAGCATTTT.

The CDR3 sequence: CSAASLGTRPYNEQFF. CDR3 nucleotide sequence: TGCAGTGCTGCCAGCTTAGGGACTAGACCCTACAATGAGCAGTTCTTC. The chain is built from TRBV20-1 and TRBJ2-1, with 8 bases identical to TRBD2. Germline V gene data show CDR1 as DFQATT and CDR2 as SNEGSKA (reference sequence). This CDR3 is built from 16 residues. The ends lost 5 bases at V and 2 bases at J; junction bases unmatched: 11.

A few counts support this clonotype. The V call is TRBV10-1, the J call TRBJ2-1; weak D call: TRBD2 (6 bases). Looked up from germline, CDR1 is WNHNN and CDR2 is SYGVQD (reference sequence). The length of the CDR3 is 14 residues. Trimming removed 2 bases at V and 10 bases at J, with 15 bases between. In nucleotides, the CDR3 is TGCGCCAGCAGTGAGGTGGCGGGACGTCAGGAGCAGTTCTTC. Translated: CASSEVAGRQEQFF.

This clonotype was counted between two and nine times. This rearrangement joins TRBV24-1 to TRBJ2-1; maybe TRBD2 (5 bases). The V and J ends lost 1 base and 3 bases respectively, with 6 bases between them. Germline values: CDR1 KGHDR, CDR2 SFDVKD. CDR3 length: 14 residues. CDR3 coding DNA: TGTGCCACCAGTGATTTCACTAGCTACAATGAGCAGTTCTTC. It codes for CATSDFTSYNEQFF.

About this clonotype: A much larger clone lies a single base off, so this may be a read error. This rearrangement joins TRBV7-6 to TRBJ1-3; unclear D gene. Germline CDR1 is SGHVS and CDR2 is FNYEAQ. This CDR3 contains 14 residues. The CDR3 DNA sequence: TGTGCCAGCATCGAGGAGGGAAGTGGAAACACCGTATATTTT. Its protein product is CASIEEGSGNTVYF.

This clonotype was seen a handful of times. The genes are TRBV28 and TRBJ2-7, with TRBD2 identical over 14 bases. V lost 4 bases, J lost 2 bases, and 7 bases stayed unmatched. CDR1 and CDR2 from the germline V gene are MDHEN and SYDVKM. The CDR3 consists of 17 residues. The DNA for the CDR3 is TGTGCCAGCAGTTCTGGGACTAGCGGGAGTTTTGCCTACGAGCAGTACTTC. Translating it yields CASSSGTSGSFAYEQYF.

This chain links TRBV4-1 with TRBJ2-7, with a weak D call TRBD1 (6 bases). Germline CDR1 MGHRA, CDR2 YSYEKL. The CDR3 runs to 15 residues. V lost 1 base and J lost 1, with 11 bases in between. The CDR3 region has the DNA TGCGCCAGCAGCCAAGTATACAGGGATTCCTACGAGCAGTACTTC. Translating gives CASSQVYRDSYEQYF.

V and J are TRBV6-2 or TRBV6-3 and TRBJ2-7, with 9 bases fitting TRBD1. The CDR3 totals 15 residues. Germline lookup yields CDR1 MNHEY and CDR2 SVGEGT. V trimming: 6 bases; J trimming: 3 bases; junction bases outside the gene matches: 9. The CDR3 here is CASSPGTGKSYEQYF. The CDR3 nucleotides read TGTGCCAGCAGCCCCGGGACAGGGAAGAGCTACGAGCAGTACTTC.

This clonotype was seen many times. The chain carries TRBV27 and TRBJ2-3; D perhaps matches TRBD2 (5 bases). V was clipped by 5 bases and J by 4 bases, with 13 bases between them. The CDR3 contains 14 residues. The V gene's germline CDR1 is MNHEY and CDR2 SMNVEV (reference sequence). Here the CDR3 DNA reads TGTGCCAGCAGTCCAGCCGCGGGTTCAGATACGCAGTATTTT. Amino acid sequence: CASSPAAGSDTQYF.

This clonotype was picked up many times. The CDR3 loop reads CASNTPTGADTQYF. For the CDR3, the DNA is TGTGCCAGCAACACCCCGACAGGTGCAGATACGCAGTATTTT. V usage is TRBV28 and J usage is TRBJ2-3, with D perhaps matching TRBD1 (6 bases). Trimming removed 7 bases at V and 4 bases at J, with 15 bases between. This CDR3 has 14 amino acids. Germline V gives CDR1 MDHEN, CDR2 SYDVKM.

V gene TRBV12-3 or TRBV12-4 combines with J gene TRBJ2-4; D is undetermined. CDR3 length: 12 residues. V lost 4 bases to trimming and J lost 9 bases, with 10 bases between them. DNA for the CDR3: TGTGCCAGCAGTTCAGGCTCAGGCATTCAGTACTTC. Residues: CASSSGSGIQYF.

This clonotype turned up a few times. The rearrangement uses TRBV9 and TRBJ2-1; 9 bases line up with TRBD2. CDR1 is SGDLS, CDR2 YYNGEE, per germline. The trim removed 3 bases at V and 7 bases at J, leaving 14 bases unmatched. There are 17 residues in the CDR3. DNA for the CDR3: TGTGCCAGCAGCGGTAGTGGTCCTGGCGGGAGGGTTAATGAGCAGTTCTTC. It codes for CASSGSGPGGRVNEQFF.

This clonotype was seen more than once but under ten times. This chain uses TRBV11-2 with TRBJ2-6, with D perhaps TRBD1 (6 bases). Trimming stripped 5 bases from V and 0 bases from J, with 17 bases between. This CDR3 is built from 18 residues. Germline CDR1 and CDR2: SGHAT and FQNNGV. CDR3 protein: CASSTIGQLTSGANVLTF. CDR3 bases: TGTGCCAGCAGCACCATCGGACAGTTAACCTCTGGGGCCAACGTCCTGACTTTC.

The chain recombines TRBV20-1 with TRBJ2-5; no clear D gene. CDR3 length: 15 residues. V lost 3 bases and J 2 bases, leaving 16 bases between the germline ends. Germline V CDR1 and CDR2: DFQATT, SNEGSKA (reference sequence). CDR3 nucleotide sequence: TGCAGTGCTAGTCTTCCCCGGCGAACACAAGAGACCCAGTACTTC. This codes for CSASLPRRTQETQYF.

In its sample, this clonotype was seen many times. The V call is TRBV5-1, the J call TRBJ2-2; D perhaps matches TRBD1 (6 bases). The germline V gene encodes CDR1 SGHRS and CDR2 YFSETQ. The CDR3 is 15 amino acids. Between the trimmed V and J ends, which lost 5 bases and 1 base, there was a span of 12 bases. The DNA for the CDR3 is TGCGCCAGCAGAACCGGGACAAAGAACACCGGGGAGCTGTTTTTT. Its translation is CASRTGTKNTGELFF.

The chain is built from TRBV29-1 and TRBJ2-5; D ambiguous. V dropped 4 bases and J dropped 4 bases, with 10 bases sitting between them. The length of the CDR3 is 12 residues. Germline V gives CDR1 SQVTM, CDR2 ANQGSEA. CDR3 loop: CSVGHGLETQYF. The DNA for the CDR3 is TGCAGCGTTGGCCATGGGTTAGAGACCCAGTACTTC.

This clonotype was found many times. CDR3 loop: CASSAVTGELFF. The DNA for the CDR3 is TGTGCCAGCAGCGCCGTGACCGGGGAGCTGTTTTTT. The rearrangement links TRBV7-8 to TRBJ2-2, with unresolved D. The CDR3 spans 12 residues. Germline V gene lookup returns CDR1 SGHVS and CDR2 FQNEAQ. Trimming stripped 5 bases from V and 5 bases from J, with 6 bases between.

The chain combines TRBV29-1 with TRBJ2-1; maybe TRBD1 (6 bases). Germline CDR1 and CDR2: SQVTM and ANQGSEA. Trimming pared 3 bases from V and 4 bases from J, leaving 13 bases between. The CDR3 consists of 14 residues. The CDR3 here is CSVDTGTLYNEQFF. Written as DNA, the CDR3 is TGCAGCGTTGATACCGGGACACTTTACAATGAGCAGTTCTTC.

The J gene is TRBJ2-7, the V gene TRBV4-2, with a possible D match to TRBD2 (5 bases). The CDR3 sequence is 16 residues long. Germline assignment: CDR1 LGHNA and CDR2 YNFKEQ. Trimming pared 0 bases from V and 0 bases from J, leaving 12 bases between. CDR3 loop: CASSQDGEPSSYEQYF. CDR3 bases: TGTGCCAGCAGCCAAGACGGGGAACCTAGCTCCTACGAGCAGTACTTC.

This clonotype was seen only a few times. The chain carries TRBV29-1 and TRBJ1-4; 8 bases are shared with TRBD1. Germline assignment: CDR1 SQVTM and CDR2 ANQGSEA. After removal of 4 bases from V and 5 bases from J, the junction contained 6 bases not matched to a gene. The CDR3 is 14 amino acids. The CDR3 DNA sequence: TGCAGCGTTGCGGACAGGGCGGTGAATGAAAAACTGTTTTTT. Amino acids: CSVADRAVNEKLFF.

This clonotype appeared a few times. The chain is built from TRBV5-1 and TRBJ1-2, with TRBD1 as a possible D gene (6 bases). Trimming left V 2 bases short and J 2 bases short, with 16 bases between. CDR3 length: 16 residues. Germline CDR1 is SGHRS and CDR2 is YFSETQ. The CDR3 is CASSLKSGALNYGYTF. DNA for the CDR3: TGCGCCAGCAGCTTAAAGTCGGGGGCGTTGAACTATGGCTACACCTTC.

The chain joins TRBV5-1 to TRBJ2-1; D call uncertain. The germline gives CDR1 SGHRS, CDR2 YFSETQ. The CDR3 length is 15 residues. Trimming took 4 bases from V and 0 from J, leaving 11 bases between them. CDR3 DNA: TGCGCCAGCAGCAACCTACTTAGCTCCTACAATGAGCAGTTCTTC. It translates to CASSNLLSSYNEQFF.

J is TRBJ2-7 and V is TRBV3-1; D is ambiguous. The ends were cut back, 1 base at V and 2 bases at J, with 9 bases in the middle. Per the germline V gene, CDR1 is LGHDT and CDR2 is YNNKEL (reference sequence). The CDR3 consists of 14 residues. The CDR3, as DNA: TGTGCCAGCAGCCAAGCACCGGACCCCTACGAGCAGTACTTC. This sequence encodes CASSQAPDPYEQYF.

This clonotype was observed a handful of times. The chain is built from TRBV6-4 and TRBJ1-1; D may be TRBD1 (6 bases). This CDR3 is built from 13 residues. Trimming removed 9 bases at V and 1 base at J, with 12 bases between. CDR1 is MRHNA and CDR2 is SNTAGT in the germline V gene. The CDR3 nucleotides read TGTGCCAGAAAGTGGGGGCCGAACACTGAAGCTTTCTTT. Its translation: CARKWGPNTEAFF.